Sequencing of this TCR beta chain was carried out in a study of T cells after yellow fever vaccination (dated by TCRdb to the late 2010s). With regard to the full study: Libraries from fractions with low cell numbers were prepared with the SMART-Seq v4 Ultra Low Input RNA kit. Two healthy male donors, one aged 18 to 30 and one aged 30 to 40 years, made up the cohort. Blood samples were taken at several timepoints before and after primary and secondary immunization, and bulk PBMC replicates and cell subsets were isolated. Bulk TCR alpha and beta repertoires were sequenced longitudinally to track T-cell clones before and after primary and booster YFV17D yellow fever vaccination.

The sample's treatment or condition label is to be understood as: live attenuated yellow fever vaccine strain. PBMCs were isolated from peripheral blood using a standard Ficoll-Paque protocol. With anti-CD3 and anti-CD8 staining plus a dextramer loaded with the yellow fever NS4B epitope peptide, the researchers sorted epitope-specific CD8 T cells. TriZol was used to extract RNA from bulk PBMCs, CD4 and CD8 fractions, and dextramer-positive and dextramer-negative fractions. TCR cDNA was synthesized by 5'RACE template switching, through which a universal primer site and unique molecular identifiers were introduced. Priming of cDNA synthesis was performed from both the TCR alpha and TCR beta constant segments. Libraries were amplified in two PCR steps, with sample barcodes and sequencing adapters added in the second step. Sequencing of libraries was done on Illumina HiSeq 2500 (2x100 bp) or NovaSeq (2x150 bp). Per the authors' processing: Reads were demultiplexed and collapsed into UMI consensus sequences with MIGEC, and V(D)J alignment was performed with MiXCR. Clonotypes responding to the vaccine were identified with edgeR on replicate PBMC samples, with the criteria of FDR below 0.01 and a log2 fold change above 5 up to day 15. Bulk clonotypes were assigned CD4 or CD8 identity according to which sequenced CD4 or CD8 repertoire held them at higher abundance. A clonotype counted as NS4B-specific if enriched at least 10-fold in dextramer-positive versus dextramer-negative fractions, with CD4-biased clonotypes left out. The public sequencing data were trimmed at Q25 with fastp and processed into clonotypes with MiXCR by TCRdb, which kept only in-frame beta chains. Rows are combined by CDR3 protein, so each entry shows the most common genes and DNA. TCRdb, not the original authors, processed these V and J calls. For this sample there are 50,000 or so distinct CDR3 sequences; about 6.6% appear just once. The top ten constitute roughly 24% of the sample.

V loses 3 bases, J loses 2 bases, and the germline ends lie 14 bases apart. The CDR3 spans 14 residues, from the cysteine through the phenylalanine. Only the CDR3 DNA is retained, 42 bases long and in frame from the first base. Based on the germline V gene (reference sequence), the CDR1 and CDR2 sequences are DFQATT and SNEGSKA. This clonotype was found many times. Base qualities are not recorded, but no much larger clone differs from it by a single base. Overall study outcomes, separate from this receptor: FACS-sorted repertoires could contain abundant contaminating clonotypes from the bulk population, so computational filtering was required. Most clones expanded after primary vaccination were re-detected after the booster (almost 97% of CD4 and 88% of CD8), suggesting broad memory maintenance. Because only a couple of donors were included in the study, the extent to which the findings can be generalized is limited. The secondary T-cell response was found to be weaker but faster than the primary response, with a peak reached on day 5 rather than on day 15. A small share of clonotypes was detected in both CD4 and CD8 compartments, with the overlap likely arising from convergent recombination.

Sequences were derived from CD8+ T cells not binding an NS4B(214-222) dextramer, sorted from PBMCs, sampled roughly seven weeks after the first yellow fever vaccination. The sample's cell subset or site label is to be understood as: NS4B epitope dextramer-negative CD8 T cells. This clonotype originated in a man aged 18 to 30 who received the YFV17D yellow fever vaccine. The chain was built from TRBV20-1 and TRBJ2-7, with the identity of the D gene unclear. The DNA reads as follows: TGCAGTGCTAGCCCCCTCGGCATTGCCTACGAGCAGTACTTC. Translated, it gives CSASPLGIAYEQYF.